The 31 T cell receptor beta chains presented below share a single source sample, sequenced in a study of regulatory T cells in long-lasting Graves disease. The time point was: persistent/refractory GD, antithyroid drugs over 5 years with positive TRAb. From RNA extracted from PBMCs, the TCR library was made. To make TCR beta libraries, researchers used iRepertoire HTBI primers and Arm-PCR of CDR3 regions. TCRdb recomputed calls from the multiplex PCR reads with MiXCR, one row per CDR3 protein. The repertoire holds about 660,000 distinct CDR3 sequences, with around 32% as singletons. The sequencing used peripheral blood mononuclear cells (PBMCs), collected when the disease was refractory, from a patient treated with antithyroid drugs. These receptor sequences come from a female donor with Graves disease.

The chain employs TRBV20-1 and TRBJ1-2; D unclear. The germline CDR1 and CDR2 sequences are DFQATT and SNEGSKA (reference sequence). The germline V and J ends were trimmed by 7 bases and 6 bases, with 12 bases remaining between them. This CDR3 is built from 11 residues. CDR3 bases: TGCAGTGGCCTTTGGGGTAATGGCTACACCTTC. It codes for CSGLWGNGYTF.

V and J are TRBV25-1 and TRBJ1-2, with TRBD1 matching 8 bases. Germline V gene data show CDR1 as MGHDK and CDR2 as SYGVNS. CDR3 length: 15 amino acids. After removal of 3 bases from V and 2 bases from J, the junction contained 5 bases not matched to a gene. The CDR3 DNA follows: TGTGCCAGCAGTGACCCACAGGGGGTGAACTATGGCTACACCTTC. Residues: CASSDPQGVNYGYTF.

This chain uses TRBV20-1 with TRBJ2-5; TRBD2 aligns across 11 bases. Germline trimming cut 3 bases from V and 5 bases from J; bases unmatched to any gene: 8. The length of the CDR3 is 15 residues. Germline V gene sequence: CDR1 DFQATT, CDR2 SNEGSKA (reference sequence). CDR3 sequence reads: CSASALAGGFETQYF. The CDR3 DNA reads as TGCAGTGCTAGCGCGTTAGCGGGAGGGTTTGAGACCCAGTACTTC.

This clonotype has more than one count but fewer than ten. The chain links TRBV6-2 or TRBV6-3 to TRBJ2-5; no firm D call. V was pared by 2 bases and J by 5 bases, with 9 bases between. The CDR3 loop spans 13 amino acids. Germline V gives CDR1 MNHEY, CDR2 SVGEGT. As DNA, the CDR3 is TGTGCCAGCAGTTACGCGGTTGTCGAGACCCAGTACTTC. Its protein product is CASSYAVVETQYF.

V gene TRBV5-1 combines with J gene TRBJ1-1; TRBD1 aligns across 9 bases. The CDR3 covers 15 residues. V lost 4 bases and J lost 4; bases outside the gene matches: 8. Per germline, CDR1 SGHRS and CDR2 YFSETQ. CDR3 protein: CASSTDRGWGTEAFF. The CDR3 DNA reads TGCGCCAGCAGCACGGACAGGGGTTGGGGCACTGAAGCTTTCTTT.

Only a few counts were recorded for this clonotype. The chain is built from TRBV29-1 and TRBJ2-6, with D unresolved. From germline, CDR1 is SQVTM and CDR2 ANQGSEA. This CDR3 contains 14 residues. With 4 bases removed from V and 0 bases from J, the gap between germline ends came to 7 bases. The CDR3 nucleotides read TGCAGCGTTGCGTGGCGCTCTGGGGCCAACGTCCTGACTTTC. Protein product: CSVAWRSGANVLTF.

The chain links TRBV19 to TRBJ1-2; D not certain. The V gene's germline CDR1 is LNHDA and CDR2 SQIVND (reference sequence). This CDR3 is 14 amino acids long. V was trimmed by 7 bases and J by 4 bases, leaving 16 bases between them. The CDR3 DNA follows: TGTGCCAGTACCCCGGGCCGCAAAGCCTATGGCTACACCTTC. Translation: CASTPGRKAYGYTF.

This clonotype was seen many times. This chain uses TRBV2 with TRBJ2-4; D not certain. Trimming left V 4 bases short and J 11 bases short, with 9 bases between. Looked up from germline, CDR1 is SNHLY and CDR2 is FYNNEI. The CDR3 has 11 residues. The CDR3 spells CASSVGYFQYF. In DNA, the CDR3 is TGTGCCAGCAGTGTGGGCTACTTTCAGTACTTC.

Details on this clonotype: Lacking the conserved final phenylalanine or tryptophan, this CDR3 likely reflects a read error. The chain links TRBV6-1 to TRBJ2-7; the match to TRBD2 covers 9 bases. The V gene end was trimmed by 5 bases and the J gene end by 10 bases; junction bases not matched to a gene: 6. The CDR3 runs to 12 residues. CDR1 and CDR2 (germline): MNHNS, SASEGT. For the CDR3, the DNA is TGTGCCAGCAGTACCCCGGGACTAGCACAGTACCTC. Its protein product is CASSTPGLAQYL.

A remark on this clonotype: The CDR3 does not end in the conserved phenylalanine or tryptophan, so this is likely a read error. This sequence joins TRBV28 and TRBJ1-2; D is perhaps TRBD1 (5 bases). CDR3 length: 14 amino acids. The germline V and J ends were trimmed by 6 bases and 0 bases, with 11 bases remaining between them. CDR1 and CDR2 from the germline V gene are MDHEN and SYDVKM. The CDR3 DNA reads as TGTGCCAGCAGCCCAGGGATCCCTAACTATGGCTACACCCTC. Translation gives CASSPGIPNYGYTL.

Ten or more counts support this clonotype. J is TRBJ1-4 and V is TRBV2; D unclear. Germline V lookup: CDR1 SNHLY, CDR2 FYNNEI. Between the trimmed V and J ends, which lost 7 bases and 0 bases, there was a span of 12 bases. The CDR3 extends over 15 amino acids. The CDR3 protein is CASTREQTTNEKLFF. CDR3 bases: TGTGCCAGCACCCGGGAACAGACAACTAATGAAAAACTGTTTTTT. Drawing the rest from reference TRBV2 and TRBJ1-4, the complete variable domain is EPEVTQTPSHQVTQMGQEVILRCVPISNHLYFYWYRQILGQKVEFLVSFYNNEISEKSEIFDDQFSVERPDGSNFTLKIRSTKLEDSAMYFCASTREQTTNEKLFFGSGTQLSVL.

V gene TRBV20-1 combines with J gene TRBJ2-7, with 10 bases that match TRBD2. There are 14 residues in the CDR3. Germline-derived CDR1 and CDR2 are DFQATT and SNEGSKA (reference sequence). The V gene end was trimmed by 3 bases and the J gene end by 5 bases; junction bases not matched to a gene: 7. CDR3 bases: TGCAGTGCTAGTTCAGGGACTAGCGCCCACGAGCAGTACTTC. Protein sequence: CSASSGTSAHEQYF.

This clonotype has at least ten counts. V gene TRBV6-1 combines with J gene TRBJ1-1, with D unclear. The germline gives CDR1 MNHNS, CDR2 SASEGT. This CDR3 is 12 amino acids long. Trimming took off 7 bases at V and 0 bases at J, with 6 bases between the two ends. CDR3 sequence: CASNGLNTEAFF. Written as DNA, the CDR3 is TGTGCCAGCAATGGCTTGAACACTGAAGCTTTCTTT.

Ten or more counts support this clonotype. This rearrangement joins TRBV20-1 to TRBJ1-1; D is perhaps TRBD1 (5 bases). The V and J ends lost 5 bases and 1 base respectively, with 11 bases between them. This CDR3 region has 13 residues. Germline CDR1 DFQATT, CDR2 SNEGSKA (reference sequence). CDR3 residues: CSAPGHRNTEAFF. The CDR3 bases are TGCAGTGCTCCCGGACACAGGAACACTGAAGCTTTCTTT.

This clonotype was detected ten times or more. The chain joins TRBV6-9 to TRBJ1-2, with unresolved D. V was cut by 4 bases and J by 4 bases, with 7 bases left in between. Germline CDR1 and CDR2: MNHGY and SVAAGI. The CDR3 length is 12 residues. CDR3 coding DNA: TGTGCCAGCAGTTCGACGCCCTATGGCTACACCTTC. It codes for CASSSTPYGYTF.

This clonotype was picked up a small number of times. V and J are TRBV12-3 or TRBV12-4 and TRBJ2-5; D may be TRBD2 (5 bases). The V end lost 4 bases, the J end lost 7 bases, and 16 bases lay between the germline ends. CDR3 length: 14 residues. In DNA, the CDR3 is TGTGCCAGCAGTTCCGCCCGGGGTTCTGGGACCCAGTACTTC. Translation gives CASSSARGSGTQYF.

About this clonotype: It is likely a read error: a sequence one base away is far more abundant. The chain carries TRBV2 and TRBJ1-1; no definite D call. Germline loops: CDR1 SNHLY, CDR2 FYNNEI. This CDR3 contains 13 residues. This chain's CDR3 is CGSSLEGGTEAFF. CDR3 nucleotide sequence: TGTGGCAGCAGCCTCGAGGGCGGGACTGAAGCTTTCTTT.

This clonotype was recorded at least ten times. This rearrangement joins TRBV7-3 to TRBJ1-1; D gene uncertain. The CDR3 loop spans 13 amino acids. CDR1 SGHTA and CDR2 FQGTGA come from the germline V gene. Between the trimmed V and J ends, which lost 5 bases and 3 bases, there was a span of 10 bases. CDR3 sequence (DNA): TGTGCCAGCAGCCATTCGTGGGACACTGAAGCTTTCTTT. Translation gives CASSHSWDTEAFF. Using reference TRBV7-3 and TRBJ1-1 for the parts outside the CDR3, the full variable domain is GAGVSQTPSNKVTEKGKYVELRCDPISGHTALYWYRQSLGQGPEFLIYFQGTGAADDSGLPNDRFFAVRPEGSVSTLKIQRTERGDSAVYLCASSHSWDTEAFFGQGTRLTVV.

This clonotype was detected many times. This chain connects TRBV6-2 or TRBV6-3 to TRBJ1-2; D remains unclear. Germline V gene sequence: CDR1 MNHEY, CDR2 SVGEGT. The CDR3 runs 14 residues. V lost 0 bases to trimming and J lost 0 bases, with 5 bases between them. The CDR3 sequence: CASSYSITNYGYTF. For the CDR3, the DNA is TGTGCCAGCAGTTACTCGATAACTAACTATGGCTACACCTTC.

This clonotype was detected a few times. The chain joins TRBV12-3 or TRBV12-4 to TRBJ2-7; weak D call: TRBD2 (6 bases). V was trimmed by 5 bases and J by 0 bases, leaving 11 bases between them. This CDR3 comprises 14 residues. The chain's CDR3 is CASSRKRVSYEQYF. As DNA, the CDR3 is TGTGCCAGCAGTCGTAAGCGGGTCTCCTACGAGCAGTACTTC.

In the case of this clonotype: At one of its ends the junction is not consistent with the germline gene, which may arise from a read error. The rearrangement joins TRBV6-2 or TRBV6-3 to TRBJ1-2; D call uncertain. The CDR3 runs to 16 residues. Per germline, CDR1 MNHEY and CDR2 SVGEGT. The CDR3 bases are TGTGCCGGCAGTGAAGTTGTCTCTAACCGTCGCTATGGCTACACCTTC. This translates into CAGSEVVSNRRYGYTF.

This clonotype has at least ten counts. V gene TRBV6-5 combines with J gene TRBJ2-2, with 10 bases that match TRBD2. CDR1 and CDR2 from the germline V gene are MNHEY and SVGAGI. V lost 2 bases, J lost 4 bases, and 10 bases stayed unmatched. CDR3 size: 18 residues. CDR3 amino acids: CASSYRLAGVSLTGELFF. For the CDR3, the DNA is TGTGCCAGCAGTTACCGGCTAGCGGGAGTTTCCCTCACCGGGGAGCTGTTTTTT.

The chain uses TRBV4-1 and TRBJ2-7; 10 bases match TRBD2. V was pared by 4 bases and J by 4 bases, with 7 bases of the junction left unmatched. Germline-derived CDR1 and CDR2 are MGHRA and YSYEKL. The CDR3 has 15 amino acids. CDR3: CASSPRTSGFYEQYF. The CDR3 nucleotides are TGCGCCAGCAGCCCAAGGACTAGCGGTTTTTACGAGCAGTACTTC.

This clonotype was seen a few times. The chain links TRBV5-6 to TRBJ1-1; no clear D. CDR1 and CDR2 from the germline V gene are SGHDT and YYEEEE. Trimming removed 4 bases at V and 5 bases at J, with 12 bases between. The CDR3 is made up of 13 amino acids. This CDR3 reads CASSTVGMTEAFF. For the CDR3, the DNA is TGTGCCAGCAGCACGGTCGGGATGACTGAAGCTTTCTTT.

This clonotype turned up a few times. This chain joins TRBV12-5 and TRBJ2-5; 10 positions match TRBD2. The CDR3 covers 16 residues. Per the germline V gene, CDR1 is LGHNT and CDR2 is FRNRAP. Germline trimming cut 0 bases from V and 2 bases from J; bases unmatched to any gene: 3. The CDR3 region has the DNA TGTGCTAGTGGTTTGGTAAGCGGGAGGGGACAAGAGACCCAGTACTTC. Its translation: CASGLVSGRGQETQYF.

This clonotype was counted many times. The gene calls are TRBV24-1 and TRBJ2-7, with a tentative D call TRBD1 (7 bases). V gave up 5 bases and J gave up 7 bases, with 17 bases separating them. Germline V lookup: CDR1 KGHDR, CDR2 SFDVKD. The CDR3 runs 14 residues. CDR3 amino acids: CATSGQGDLREQYF. CDR3 in DNA: TGTGCCACCAGTGGGCAGGGGGACTTGAGGGAGCAGTACTTC.

CDR3 protein: CASSPTSGSPLYEQYF. CDR3 nucleotide sequence: TGTGCCAGCAGCCCGACTAGCGGGAGTCCTTTATACGAGCAGTACTTC. The chain recombines TRBV7-2 with TRBJ2-7, with 12 nucleotides matching TRBD2. CDR1 is SGHTA, CDR2 FQGNSA, per germline. This CDR3 is 16 amino acids long. V lost 5 bases, J lost 4 bases, and 9 bases stayed unmatched.

In this sample, this clonotype turned up many times. V usage is TRBV6-1 and J usage is TRBJ2-1, with no clear D. CDR3 length equals 15 residues. V lost 5 bases to trimming and J lost 0 bases, with 11 bases between them. Germline assignment: CDR1 MNHNS and CDR2 SASEGT. CDR3 nucleotide sequence: TGTGCCAGCAGTAGTGAGACACCCTCCTACAATGAGCAGTTCTTC. It translates to CASSSETPSYNEQFF.

This clonotype was counted only a few times. The rearrangement links TRBV7-6 to TRBJ1-4, with a weak D call TRBD1 (5 bases). V gave up 6 bases and J gave up 7 bases, with 12 bases separating them. The CDR3 consists of 13 residues. Germline assignment: CDR1 SGHVS and CDR2 FNYEAQ. The CDR3 region is CASSLTGAEKLFF. CDR3 DNA sequence: TGTGCCAGCAGTCTCACCGGGGCTGAAAAACTGTTTTTT.

The sample holds many counts of this clonotype. The chain links TRBV28 to TRBJ1-1; D possibly corresponds to TRBD1 (5 bases). Deletions cut 5 bases from V and 3 bases from J, with 10 bases between. The length of the CDR3 is 13 residues. CDR1 is MDHEN, CDR2 SYDVKM, per germline. The CDR3 DNA is TGTGCCAGCAGTCCCCAGGGAGACACTGAAGCTTTCTTT. Its protein is CASSPQGDTEAFF.

The sample holds a few counts of this clonotype. This chain connects TRBV20-1 to TRBJ2-2; 8 bases fit TRBD2. Germline lookup yields CDR1 DFQATT and CDR2 SNEGSKA (reference sequence). The V and J ends lost 0 bases and 1 base, in that order; junction bases with no gene match: 4. The CDR3 totals 16 residues. CDR3 sequence (DNA): TGCAGTGCTAGAGATGGCGCGGGAGGGAACACCGGGGAGCTGTTTTTT. It codes for CSARDGAGGNTGELFF.